This TCR beta chain was observed in a study of blood T cell repertoires in COVID-19. This clone was picked up one time. The same CDR3 arises from other DNA sequences in this sample as well. Germline lookup yields CDR1 SGHRS and CDR2 YFSETQ. With 0 bases clipped from V and 6 bases from J, the junction kept 0 bases outside the gene matches. The length of the CDR3 is 13 residues. The table came from immunoSEQ multiplex PCR; TCRdb's copy has only in-frame clones and leaves some out. Among about 230,000 clones, approximately 82% were seen once, and the ten largest hold 1.4%. This receptor was obtained from a woman between 40 and 50 years old who had recovered from COVID-19. Sequences were obtained from peripheral blood. The chain employs TRBV5-1 and TRBJ1-2; 9 nucleotides agree with TRBD1. The CDR3: CASSLGQGDGYTF. CDR3 coding DNA: TGCGCCAGCAGCTTGGGACAGGGGGATGGCTACACCTTC.